One and the same sample provided the 24 T cell receptor beta chains below, sequenced in a study of neurological immune-mediated disorders. Each CDR3 protein is one row after TCRdb ran MiXCR on the 5' RACE reads. The sample lists tens of thousands of distinct CDR3 sequences, 3% to 4.5% occurring once. Sequenced sample: CD4+ T cells from blood. These receptors originate from a woman aged 40 to 50 with multiple sclerosis.

This sequence joins TRBV4-2 and TRBJ1-2, with D tentatively TRBD1 (6 bases). This CDR3 region has 16 residues. The germline gives CDR1 LGHNA, CDR2 YNFKEQ. With 0 bases removed from V and 4 bases from J, the gap between germline ends came to 15 bases. The CDR3 protein is CASSQDATGAFYGYTF. As DNA, the CDR3 is TGTGCCAGCAGCCAAGACGCGACAGGAGCGTTCTATGGCTACACCTTC.

This clonotype came up many times. The J gene is TRBJ2-3, the V gene TRBV5-1; 14 nucleotides match TRBD2. The length of the CDR3 is 19 residues. Germline V gene sequence: CDR1 SGHRS, CDR2 YFSETQ. The V and J ends lost 3 bases and 1 base, in that order; junction bases with no gene match: 10. CDR3 in DNA: TGCGCCAGCAGCTATGGAATGGGACTAGCGGGGGTACGCACAGATACGCAGTATTTT. This codes for CASSYGMGLAGVRTDTQYF.

The sample holds many counts of this clonotype. V usage is TRBV12-3 or TRBV12-4 and J usage is TRBJ1-2; D might be TRBD1 (5 bases). The CDR3 runs to 12 residues. V was cut by 5 bases and J by 8 bases, with 12 bases left in between. The CDR3 protein is CASSLQERGYTF. Here the CDR3 DNA reads TGTGCCAGCAGTCTACAGGAAAGAGGCTACACCTTC.

Many counts were recorded for this clonotype. The chain links TRBV15 to TRBJ1-2; D possibly corresponds to TRBD1 (5 bases). CDR1 is LNHNV, CDR2 YYDKDF, per germline (reference sequence). The CDR3 spans 16 residues. Deletions cut 5 bases from V and 0 bases from J, with 16 bases between. The CDR3 region is CATSRGSGRTNYGYTF. For the CDR3, the DNA is TGTGCCACCAGCCGAGGGTCAGGGAGAACTAACTATGGCTACACCTTC.

This clonotype was observed at least ten times. The chain combines TRBV5-1 with TRBJ1-6; tentatively, D is TRBD1 (6 bases). The CDR3 has 15 amino acids. The V gene lost 2 bases and the J gene lost 8 bases, with 14 bases spanning the gap. The germline V gene encodes CDR1 SGHRS and CDR2 YFSETQ. The CDR3 DNA is TGCGCCAGCAGCTTTACAGGGTTGGCAGATTCACCCCTCCACTTT. This encodes CASSFTGLADSPLHF.

This clonotype came up many times. The rearrangement links TRBV4-2 to TRBJ2-3; D is perhaps TRBD2 (8 bases). Germline CDR1 and CDR2: LGHNA and YNFKEQ. CDR3 length equals 16 residues. V was pared by 4 bases and J by 5 bases, with 19 bases between. The CDR3 DNA follows: TGTGCCAGCAGCCTCCGACAGGGAGCGGGGGAAGATACGCAGTATTTT. Translating it yields CASSLRQGAGEDTQYF.

This clonotype has ten or more counts. The J gene is TRBJ2-1, the V gene TRBV10-3, with 7 nucleotides matching TRBD2. The CDR3 is made up of 12 amino acids. Losses at the gene ends were 4 bases for V and 10 bases for J; bases not matched to a gene: 4. Germline V CDR1 and CDR2: ENHRY, SYGVKD. The CDR3 DNA is TGTGCCATCAGTGGGGGGGGGGTCGAGCAGTTCTTC. This translates into CAISGGGVEQFF.

Many counts were recorded for this clonotype. V gene TRBV11-2 combines with J gene TRBJ2-5; 9 bases line up with TRBD2. J gave up 4 bases and V 1 base, and 16 bases lay outside the gene matches. The germline V gene has CDR1 SGHAT and CDR2 FQNNGV. The CDR3 has 19 amino acids. The CDR3 sequence is CASSLVGSGGGASSETQYF. CDR3 DNA sequence: TGTGCCAGCAGCTTAGTAGGGAGCGGCGGGGGGGCATCGTCAGAGACCCAGTACTTC. The full variable domain, with the rest looked up from reference TRBV11-2 and TRBJ2-5, is EAGVAQSPRYKIIEKRQSVAFWCNPISGHATLYWYQQILGQGPKLLIQFQNNGVVDDSQLPKDRFSAERLKGVDSTLKIQPAKLEDSAVYLCASSLVGSGGGASSETQYFGPGTRLLVL.

The chain combines TRBV5-1 with TRBJ1-2, with TRBD1 matching over 8 bases. Germline CDR1 and CDR2: SGHRS and YFSETQ. Trimming took 5 bases from V and 4 from J; bases not matched to a gene: 4. This CDR3 is 13 amino acids long. This chain's CDR3 is CASRRQGSYGYTF. The CDR3 nucleotides are TGCGCCAGCAGGAGACAGGGGAGCTATGGCTACACCTTC.

The chain couples TRBV6-1 to TRBJ2-7, with D tentatively TRBD1 (6 bases). Germline lookup yields CDR1 MNHNS and CDR2 SASEGT. V lost 6 bases and J lost 3, with 12 bases in between. The CDR3 extends over 13 amino acids. CDR3 nucleotides: TGTGCCAGCAGGAGAGGGGGAGTCTACGAGCAGTACTTC. Its protein is CASRRGGVYEQYF.

At least ten counts were recorded for this clonotype. The chain recombines TRBV24-1 with TRBJ2-1; 8 nucleotides match TRBD1. Trimming cost V 5 bases and J 15 bases; bases outside gene matches: 5. Germline V gene lookup returns CDR1 KGHDR and CDR2 SFDVKD. CDR3 length equals 11 residues. The DNA for the CDR3 is TGTGCCACCAGTGGTGGACAGGGTGTGTTCTTC. It encodes CATSGGQGVFF.

The table lists this clonotype with a few counts. V usage is TRBV5-1 and J usage is TRBJ2-7; D is perhaps TRBD2 (6 bases). This CDR3 has 15 amino acids. The germline gives CDR1 SGHRS, CDR2 YFSETQ. V was cut by 5 bases and J by 5 bases, with 20 bases left in between. The CDR3 sequence: CASSLRGPTTDEQYF. For the CDR3, the DNA is TGCGCCAGCAGTTTGCGGGGCCCCACCACTGACGAGCAGTACTTC.

This clonotype occurred many times. J is TRBJ1-1 and V is TRBV29-1; TRBD1 matches at 8 bases. Germline assignment: CDR1 SQVTM and CDR2 ANQGSEA. The CDR3 consists of 11 residues. Trimming took 6 bases from V and 4 from J; bases not matched to a gene: 1. Written as DNA, the CDR3 is TGCAGCGTCACAGGGGGCACTGAAGCTTTCTTT. Protein: CSVTGGTEAFF.

This clonotype has a count of ten or more. The chain carries TRBV14 and TRBJ1-4; D is perhaps TRBD1 (6 bases). Trimming removed 4 bases at V and 7 bases at J, with 13 bases between. Germline loops: CDR1 SGHDN, CDR2 FVKESK. CDR3 size: 14 residues. CDR3 coding DNA: TGTGCCAGCAGCCCCCAGGGCAGGGGTGAAAAACTGTTTTTT. This sequence encodes CASSPQGRGEKLFF.

This clonotype was seen ten or more times. The genes are TRBV12-3 or TRBV12-4 and TRBJ2-3; 15 bases align to TRBD2. CDR3 size: 16 residues. The V segment lost 5 bases and the J segment 5 bases; nucleotides outside the gene matches: 5. For the CDR3, the DNA is TGTGCCAGCAGTAGGACTAGCGGGGGGGATCTAGATACGCAGTATTTT. This translates into CASSRTSGGDLDTQYF.

This clonotype was seen at least ten times. The chain has TRBV29-1 and TRBJ2-3; 11 nucleotides agree with TRBD1. Germline CDR1 reads SQVTM; CDR2 reads ANQGSEA. After removal of 7 bases from V and 4 bases from J, the junction contained 7 bases not matched to a gene. The CDR3 has 14 amino acids. The CDR3, as DNA: TGCAGCGCCGAAGGACAGGGGGCTTCAGATACGCAGTATTTT. Translation: CSAEGQGASDTQYF.

In its sample, this clonotype was seen many times. V and J are TRBV15 and TRBJ2-7; D is tentatively TRBD1 or TRBD2 (6 bases each). The V end lost 0 bases, the J end lost 4 bases, and 13 bases lay between the germline ends. The CDR3 is 15 amino acids. Germline CDR1 is LNHNV and CDR2 is YYDKDF (reference sequence). The CDR3 bases are TGTGCCACCAGCAGAGAACCACAGGGACTTTACGAGCAGTACTTC. This sequence encodes CATSREPQGLYEQYF.

This clonotype was detected ten times or more. The rearrangement uses TRBV7-8 and TRBJ1-1; D not certain. V was clipped by 1 base and J by 2 bases, with 11 bases between them. In germline, CDR1 is SGHVS, CDR2 FQNEAQ. This CDR3 comprises 15 residues. The CDR3 DNA sequence: TGTGCCAGCAGCTTAGAGGGTCGCAGAAACACTGAAGCTTTCTTT. Residues: CASSLEGRRNTEAFF.

In its sample, this clonotype was seen many times. The CDR3 DNA follows: TGTGCCATCAGTGAGTCGCTAGCGGGGGGCCATGAGCAGTTCTTC. Translated, it gives CAISESLAGGHEQFF. This chain joins TRBV10-3 and TRBJ2-1, with TRBD2 identical over 11 bases. The length of the CDR3 is 15 residues. Germline V lookup: CDR1 ENHRY, CDR2 SYGVKD. After removal of 0 bases from V and 8 bases from J, the junction contained 3 bases not matched to a gene.

This clonotype was seen many times. V is TRBV10-3 and J is TRBJ2-2, with TRBD1 as a possible D gene (5 bases). CDR1 is ENHRY and CDR2 is SYGVKD in the germline V gene. The length of the CDR3 is 14 residues. Between the trimmed V and J ends, which lost 6 bases and 1 base, there was a span of 9 bases. The CDR3 coding sequence is TGTGCCATCAGCGCAACAGGGAACACCGGGGAGCTGTTTTTT. Amino acids: CAISATGNTGELFF.

This clonotype was recorded at least ten times. V is TRBV4-1 and J is TRBJ2-7, with 8 bases that match TRBD1. V lost 0 bases to trimming and J lost 2 bases; unmatched junction nucleotides: 3. The CDR3 runs to 15 residues. The germline CDR1 and CDR2 sequences are MGHRA and YSYEKL. The CDR3 region is CASSQDPTGAYEQYF. In DNA, the CDR3 is TGCGCCAGCAGCCAAGACCCGACAGGGGCCTACGAGCAGTACTTC.

This clonotype was detected ten times or more. CDR3 DNA sequence: TGTGCCAGCAGCCGGGGCCCAAAAGCTACCTACGAGCAGTACTTC. Translating it yields CASSRGPKATYEQYF. The V and J genes are TRBV2 and TRBJ2-7; D could derive from TRBD1 or TRBD2 (5 bases each). Trimming shortened V by 6 bases and J by 2 bases, and 17 bases separated the two germline ends. The CDR3 has 15 residues. Looked up from germline, CDR1 is SNHLY and CDR2 is FYNNEI.

Many counts were recorded for this clonotype. The rearrangement uses TRBV18 and TRBJ1-2; 7 nucleotides agree with TRBD1. J lost 3 bases, V lost 5 bases, and 3 bases had no gene match. In germline, CDR1 is KGHSH, CDR2 LQKENI. This CDR3 contains 13 residues. The CDR3 DNA follows: TGTGCCAGCTCAACCGGACAGGACTATGGCTACACCTTC. It yields the protein CASSTGQDYGYTF. Filled out from reference TRBV18 and TRBJ1-2, the complete variable domain reads NAGVMQNPRHLVRRRGQEARLRCSPMKGHSHVYWYRQLPEEGLKFMVYLQKENIIDESGMPKERFSAEFPKEGPSILRIQQVVRGDSAAYFCASSTGQDYGYTFGSGTRLTVV.

This clonotype was counted ten times or more. The chain uses TRBV6-1 and TRBJ2-3, with 12 bases lining up with TRBD2. The ends lost 6 bases at V and 2 bases at J; junction bases unmatched: 3. CDR3 length equals 15 residues. The germline CDR1 and CDR2 sequences are MNHNS and SASEGT. The CDR3 DNA reads as TGTGCCAGCAGCCTAGCGGGGGGGCTCACAGATACGCAGTATTTT. Amino acids: CASSLAGGLTDTQYF.